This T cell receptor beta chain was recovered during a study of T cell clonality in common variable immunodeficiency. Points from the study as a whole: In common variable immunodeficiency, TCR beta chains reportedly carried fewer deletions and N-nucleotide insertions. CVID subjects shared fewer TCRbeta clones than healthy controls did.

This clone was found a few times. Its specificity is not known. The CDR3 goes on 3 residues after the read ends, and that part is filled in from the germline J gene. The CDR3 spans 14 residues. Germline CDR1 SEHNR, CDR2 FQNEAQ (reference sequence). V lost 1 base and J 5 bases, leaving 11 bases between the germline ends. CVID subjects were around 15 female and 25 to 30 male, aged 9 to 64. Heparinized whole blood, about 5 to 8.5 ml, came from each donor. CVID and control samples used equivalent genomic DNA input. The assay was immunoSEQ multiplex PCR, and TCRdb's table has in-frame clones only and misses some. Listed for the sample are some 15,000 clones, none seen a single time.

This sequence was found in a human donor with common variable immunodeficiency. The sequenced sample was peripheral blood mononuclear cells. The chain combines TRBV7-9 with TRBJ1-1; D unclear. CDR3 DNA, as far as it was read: TGTGCCAGCAGCTTAGGTGGCAGAAGGACTGAA. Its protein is CASSLGGRRTE. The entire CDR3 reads CASSLGGRRTEAFF.